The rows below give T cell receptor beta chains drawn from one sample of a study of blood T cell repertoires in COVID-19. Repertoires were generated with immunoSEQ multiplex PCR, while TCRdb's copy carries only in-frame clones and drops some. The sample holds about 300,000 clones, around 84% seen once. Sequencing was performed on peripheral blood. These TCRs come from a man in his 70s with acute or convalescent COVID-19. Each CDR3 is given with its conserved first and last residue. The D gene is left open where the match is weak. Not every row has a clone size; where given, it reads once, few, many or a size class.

cdr3_aa: CASSQGQGWNYGYTF
cdr3_nt: TGTGCCAGCAGCCAAGGACAGGGCTGGAACTATGGCTACACCTTC
clone_size: NA
v_call: TRBV3-1/TRBV3-2
j_call: TRBJ1-2
d_call: TRBD1

cdr3_aa: CASSIGTGNQPQHF
cdr3_nt: TGTGCCAGCAGTATCGGGACAGGGAATCAGCCCCAGCATTTT
clone_size: NA
v_call: TRBV6-5
j_call: TRBJ1-5
d_call: TRBD1

cdr3_aa: CASSLGQGEAFF
cdr3_nt: TGCGCCAGCAGCCTGGGACAGGGAGAAGCTTTCTTT
clone_size: NA
v_call: TRBV4-3
j_call: TRBJ1-1
d_call: TRBD1

cdr3_aa: CASSSGQSVGYTF
cdr3_nt: TGTGCCAGCAGCTCGGGACAGTCAGTAGGCTACACCTTC
clone_size: NA
v_call: TRBV3-1/TRBV3-2
j_call: TRBJ1-2
d_call: TRBD1

cdr3_aa: CASSKVSCREGAYEQYF
cdr3_nt: TGTGCCAGCAGCAAAGTTTCCTGCCGCGAGGGGGCGTACGAGCAGTACTTC
clone_size: NA
v_call: TRBV21-1
j_call: TRBJ2-7
d_call: NA

cdr3_aa: CASSQVTGDQPQHF
cdr3_nt: TGCGCCAGCAGCCAAGTTACAGGGGATCAGCCCCAGCATTTT
clone_size: NA
v_call: TRBV4-1
j_call: TRBJ1-5
d_call: TRBD1

cdr3_aa: CASSPRVANEKLFF
cdr3_nt: TGTGCCAGCAGCCCCAGGGTCGCTAATGAAAAACTGTTTTTT
clone_size: NA
v_call: TRBV6-5
j_call: TRBJ1-4
d_call: NA

cdr3_aa: CSASWPTGGETQYF
cdr3_nt: TGCAGTGCTAGTTGGCCGACGGGGGGAGAGACCCAGTACTTC
clone_size: NA
v_call: TRBV20-1
j_call: TRBJ2-5
d_call: TRBD2

cdr3_aa: CASSPRTDSNTGELFF
cdr3_nt: TGTGCCAGCAGCCCCAGGACAGATTCGAACACCGGGGAGCTGTTTTTT
clone_size: NA
v_call: TRBV9
j_call: TRBJ2-2
d_call: NA

cdr3_aa: CASRMDRAYEQYF
cdr3_nt: TGCGCCAGCCGAATGGACAGGGCCTACGAGCAGTACTTC
clone_size: NA
v_call: TRBV5-1
j_call: TRBJ2-7
d_call: TRBD1

cdr3_aa: CASSPTDNYGYTF
cdr3_nt: TGTGCCAGCAGCCCGACGGACAATTATGGCTACACCTTC
clone_size: once
v_call: TRBV11-2
j_call: TRBJ1-2
d_call: NA

cdr3_aa: CATSRDSGRETQYF
cdr3_nt: TGTGCCACCAGCAGAGATAGCGGCCGGGAGACCCAGTACTTC
clone_size: NA
v_call: TRBV15
j_call: TRBJ2-5
d_call: NA

cdr3_aa: CAWSRGGVSSPLHF
cdr3_nt: TGTGCCTGGAGCCGAGGCGGCGTAAGCTCACCCCTCCACTTT
clone_size: NA
v_call: TRBV30
j_call: TRBJ1-6
d_call: NA

cdr3_aa: CASSRGGGLREQYF
cdr3_nt: TGTGCCAGCAGCCGCGGCGGGGGCTTGAGGGAGCAGTACTTC
clone_size: NA
v_call: TRBV7-2
j_call: TRBJ2-7
d_call: NA